The present T cell receptor (beta chain) was sequenced within a study of blood T cell repertoires in COVID-19. The V end lost 3 bases, the J end lost 2 bases, and 14 bases lay between the germline ends. This CDR3 has 15 residues. Germline CDR1 is KGHSH and CDR2 is LQKENI. Assay used: immunoSEQ multiplex PCR; TCRdb lists only in-frame clones, some missing. The data show over 200,000 clones, around 93% seen once. Adults between about 18 and 89 years of age took part from fewer than 30 US areas. The source material was PBMCs or T cells enriched from blood (not recorded which). The chain employs TRBV18 and TRBJ2-7; D perhaps matches TRBD1 (6 bases). This TCR was recovered from a human donor in a cohort exposed to, infected with or recovered from COVID-19 (not recorded which). The donor label of this sample is uncertain. Written as DNA, the CDR3 is TGTGCCAGCTCACCGATTGAGGACAGTACCTACGAGCAGTACTTC. It yields the protein CASSPIEDSTYEQYF.